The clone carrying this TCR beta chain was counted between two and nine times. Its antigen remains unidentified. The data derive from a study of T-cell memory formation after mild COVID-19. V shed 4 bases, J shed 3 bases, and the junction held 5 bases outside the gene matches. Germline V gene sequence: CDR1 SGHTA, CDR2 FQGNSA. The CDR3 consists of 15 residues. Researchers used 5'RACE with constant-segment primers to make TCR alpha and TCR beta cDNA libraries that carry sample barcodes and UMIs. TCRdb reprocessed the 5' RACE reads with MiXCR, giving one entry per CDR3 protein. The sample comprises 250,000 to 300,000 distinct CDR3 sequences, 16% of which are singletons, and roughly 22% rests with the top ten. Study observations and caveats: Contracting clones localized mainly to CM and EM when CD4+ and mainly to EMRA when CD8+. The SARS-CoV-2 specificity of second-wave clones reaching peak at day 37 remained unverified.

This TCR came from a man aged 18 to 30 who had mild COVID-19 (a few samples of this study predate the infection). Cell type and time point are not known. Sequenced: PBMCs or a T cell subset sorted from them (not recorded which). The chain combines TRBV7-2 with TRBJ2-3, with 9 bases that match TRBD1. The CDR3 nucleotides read TGTGCCAGCAGCTGGCGACAGGGGGGGACAGATACGCAGTATTTT. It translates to CASSWRQGGTDTQYF.